This TCR beta chain derives from a study of T-cell reconstitution after alpha-beta-depleted transplantation in children. This clonotype was seen many times. V lost 8 bases to trimming and J lost 9 bases, with 14 bases between them. Germline V lookup: CDR1 ENHRY, CDR2 SYGVKD. The CDR3 runs to 12 residues. A TCRbeta library incorporating unique molecular identifiers was prepared. One entry per CDR3 protein results from TCRdb running MiXCR on the PCR reads. The repertoire holds 350,000 to 450,000 distinct CDR3 sequences, with more than 10% as singletons. The source material was PBMCs, sampled from the stem cell graft. This chain uses TRBV10-3 with TRBJ2-1, with D possibly matching TRBD2 (6 bases). The sequence was collected from a human donor who donated a stem cell graft to a child with Fanconi anemia. CDR3 region: CAIREWGGEQFF. DNA for the CDR3: TGTGCCATCCGGGAGTGGGGCGGTGAGCAGTTCTTC.